The sequence of this TCR beta chain was determined in a study of blood T cell repertoires in COVID-19. Across the whole study: The United States, Italy and Spain were the sources of the acute and convalescent COVID-19 samples.

Germline CDR1 reads SEHNR; CDR2 reads FQNEAQ (reference sequence). V dropped 2 bases and J dropped 3 bases, with 7 bases sitting between them. This CDR3 has 13 residues. As originally analysed: The assay estimated nucleated cells by amplifying reference gene primers. TCRdb keeps only in-frame clones here, not all; method: immunoSEQ multiplex PCR. D and trimming were read from the DNA, whereas the V and J calls and clone size are those reported in that table. The sample includes about 76,000 clones, roughly 85% of them seen just once. The TCR was taken from a man in his sixties with COVID-19, enrolled during active disease. Specimen: peripheral blood. V and J are TRBV7-9 and TRBJ1-1, with D unresolved. The chain's CDR3 is CASSLLQYTEAFF. CDR3 in DNA: TGTGCCAGCAGCTTATTACAGTACACTGAAGCTTTCTTT.